This is a list of T cell receptor beta chains from one sample in a study of cytomegalovirus exposure and HLA in healthy donors. Only in-frame clones appear in the TCRdb table, and some are missing; sequencing was by immunoSEQ multiplex PCR. The repertoire holds under 200,000 clones, roughly nine tenths seen once, with 1.1% in the top ten. The sample taken for sequencing was PBMCs. The receptors were gathered from a boy aged 2 to 10 in good health and CMV-seronegative. The CDR3 runs from the conserved cysteine through the conserved F or W. The D gene is left open where the match is weak. Expanded clones are given a class, and other clones once, few, many or no size at all.

>TRBJ2-5|TRBV21-1|.|.
CASSKGPGDSQETQYF
TGTGCCAGCAGCAAAGGGCCAGGCGACAGCCAAGAGACCCAGTACTTC
>TRBJ1-5|TRBV5-1|.|TRBD1
CASSSGQGAQPQHF
TGCGCCAGCAGCTCGGGACAGGGGGCACAGCCCCAGCATTTT
>TRBJ1-1|TRBV28|.|.
CASSSIEAFF
TGTGCCAGCAGTTCAATTGAAGCTTTCTTT
>TRBJ1-1|TRBV4-1|few|.
CASSQVFGRGTEAFF
TGCGCCAGCAGCCAGGTATTCGGACGGGGGACTGAAGCTTTCTTT
>TRBJ1-6|TRBV5-6|.|.
CASSLYRHNSPLHF
TGTGCCAGCAGCTTATACAGACATAATTCACCCCTCCACTTT
>TRBJ2-1|TRBV18|.|.
CASSLGAERGRGNEQFF
TGTGCCAGCTCACTCGGGGCGGAGAGAGGCAGGGGCAATGAGCAGTTCTTC
>TRBJ1-6|TRBV5-1|once|TRBD1
CASSVGQGVIGNSPLHF
TGCGCCAGCAGCGTTGGACAGGGGGTAATTGGTAATTCACCCCTCCACTTT
>TRBJ2-5|TRBV5-6|.|TRBD2
CASSLSGATGGRVETQYF
TGTGCCAGCAGCTTGTCGGGGGCGACGGGGGGGCGGGTAGAGACCCAGTACTTC
>TRBJ1-1|TRBV19|.|TRBD1
CASSTWDRVGTEAFF
TGTGCCAGTAGTACTTGGGACAGGGTGGGAACTGAAGCTTTCTTT
>TRBJ2-5|TRBV9|.|.
CASSVEAGQTGYPLETQYF
TGTGCCAGCAGCGTAGAGGCAGGGCAAACCGGGTATCCTCTTGAGACCCAGTACTTC
>TRBJ1-1|TRBV10-3|.|.
CAIKGGETEAFF
TGTGCCATCAAGGGGGGGGAAACTGAAGCTTTCTTT
>TRBJ2-5|TRBV19|.|TRBD1
CASSSDRGNETQYF
TGTGCCAGTAGTTCGGACAGGGGAAACGAGACCCAGTACTTC
>TRBJ1-1|TRBV4-1|.|TRBD1
CASSQDISQGVGTEAFF
TGCGCCAGCAGCCAAGATATTTCACAGGGGGTAGGCACTGAAGCTTTCTTT
>TRBJ1-5|TRBV27|.|.
CASSFGLSNQPQHF
TGTGCCAGCAGTTTCGGACTTAGCAATCAGCCCCAGCATTTT
>TRBJ1-6|TRBV4-2|.|TRBD1
CASSQEAGGYSPLHF
TGTGCCAGCAGCCAAGAGGCAGGGGGCTATTCACCCCTCCACTTT
>TRBJ1-2|TRBV6-4|.|TRBD1
CASSPSNQGGYGYTF
TGTGCCAGCAGCCCCTCCAACCAGGGGGGCTATGGCTACACCTTC
>TRBJ1-2|TRBV10-3|.|TRBD1
CAISEGGTGGNYGYTF
TGTGCCATCAGTGAGGGGGGGACAGGGGGTAACTATGGCTACACCTTC
>TRBJ2-1|TRBV6-1|few|.
CASSDADEQFF
TGTGCCAGCAGTGACGCGGATGAGCAGTTCTTC
>TRBJ2-7|TRBV4-2|.|.
CASRSGLSYEQYF
TGTGCCAGCAGGAGCGGACTTTCCTACGAGCAGTACTTC
>TRBJ2-5|TRBV18|.|.
CASSPLGQKETQYF
TGTGCCAGCTCACCACTTGGACAGAAAGAGACCCAGTACTTC
>TRBJ1-1|TRBV28|.|.
CASSATMNTEAFF
TGTGCCAGCAGCGCTACCATGAACACTGAAGCTTTCTTT
>TRBJ2-1|TRBV6-1|.|.
CASSDEGGVAGYNEQFF
TGTGCCAGCAGTGATGAGGGGGGGGTAGCGGGTTACAATGAGCAGTTCTTC
>TRBJ2-5|TRBV27|.|.
CASSLRTGRTQYF
TGTGCCAGCAGTTTAAGAACAGGCCGGACCCAGTACTTC
>TRBJ1-1|TRBV18|.|.
CASSPSHRENTEAFF
TGTGCCAGCTCACCTAGTCACAGGGAGAACACTGAAGCTTTCTTT
>TRBJ2-5|TRBV5-4|.|.
CASSLEAVETQYF
TGTGCCAGCAGCTTGGAAGCGGTAGAGACCCAGTACTTC
>TRBJ2-2|TRBV7-3|few|.
CASSPPAGELFF
TGTGCCAGCAGCCCCCCGGCCGGGGAGCTGTTTTTT
>TRBJ2-7|TRBV7-2|.|.
CASSLMQGSSYEQYF
TGTGCCAGCAGCTTAATGCAGGGCAGCTCCTACGAGCAGTACTTC
>TRBJ2-3|TRBV7-6|.|.
CASSFSPRDTQYF
TGTGCCAGCAGCTTTTCTCCGCGAGATACGCAGTATTTT
>TRBJ1-5|TRBV7-8|.|.
CASSLGGGNQPQHF
TGTGCCAGCAGCTTAGGGGGGGGGAATCAGCCCCAGCATTTT
>TRBJ1-2|TRBV6-5|.|.
CASSRTLSNYGYTF
TGTGCCAGCAGTCGTACCCTTAGTAACTATGGCTACACCTTC
>TRBJ2-1|TRBV9|.|.
CASSVFGAAADSEQFF
TGTGCCAGCAGCGTCTTCGGCGCGGCAGCCGACAGCGAGCAGTTCTTC
>TRBJ1-1|TRBV5-1|few|.
CASSLESMWMEGNTEAFF
TGCGCCAGCAGCTTGGAATCGATGTGGATGGAGGGAAACACTGAAGCTTTCTTT
>TRBJ1-2|TRBV5-4|.|.
CASSFLGSDYGYTF
TGTGCCAGCAGCTTCCTGGGGAGTGACTATGGCTACACCTTC
>TRBJ1-2|TRBV29-1|.|TRBD1
CSGGQGADGYTF
TGCAGCGGTGGACAGGGGGCGGATGGCTACACCTTC
>TRBJ2-3|TRBV5-1|.|.
CASSQNTDTQYF
TGCGCCAGCAGCCAGAACACAGATACGCAGTATTTT
>TRBJ2-1|TRBV7-9|.|.
CASSSEQGRRDEQFF
TGTGCCAGCAGCTCTGAGCAGGGAAGGAGAGATGAGCAGTTCTTC
>TRBJ2-1|TRBV29-1|.|.
CSVEEPEAATYNEQFF
TGCAGCGTTGAAGAGCCAGAGGCGGCCACCTACAATGAGCAGTTCTTC
>TRBJ1-5|TRBV19|.|.
CASSIEGSRNQPQHF
TGTGCCAGTAGTATTGAGGGCTCGCGCAATCAGCCCCAGCATTTT
>TRBJ2-5|TRBV11-2|.|.
CASSFQVWETQYF
TGTGCCAGCAGCTTCCAGGTTTGGGAGACCCAGTACTTC
>TRBJ2-1|TRBV6-1|.|TRBD2
CASSTSGRAGDEQFF
TGTGCCAGCAGTACAAGCGGGAGGGCTGGCGATGAGCAGTTCTTC
>TRBJ1-4|TRBV28|.|.
CASSGRGTGSEEKLFF
TGTGCCAGCAGTGGTAGAGGCACGGGGAGTGAGGAAAAACTGTTTTTT
>TRBJ2-1|TRBV30|.|TRBD2
CAWSVERLAGESYNEQFF
TGTGCCTGGAGTGTAGAGAGGCTAGCGGGAGAAAGCTACAATGAGCAGTTCTTC
>TRBJ1-5|TRBV9|.|TRBD1
CASRKPGQGLQPQHF
TGTGCCAGCAGGAAGCCGGGACAGGGCCTTCAGCCCCAGCATTTT
>TRBJ1-1|TRBV5-6|.|.
CASSLTDTPNTEAFF
TGTGCCAGCAGCTTAACAGACACGCCGAACACTGAAGCTTTCTTT
>TRBJ2-5|TRBV5-6|.|TRBD2
CASSLGLAGVRETQYF
TGTGCCAGCAGCTTGGGTCTAGCGGGAGTCCGGGAGACCCAGTACTTC
>TRBJ2-7|TRBV6-6|.|.
CASSYPRGSGLEQYF
TGTGCCAGCAGTTACCCCCGCGGGTCGGGCCTAGAGCAGTACTTC
>TRBJ2-2|TRBV9|.|TRBD2
CASSAGTSGRNTGELFF
TGTGCCAGCAGCGCCGGGACTAGCGGGAGGAACACCGGGGAGCTGTTTTTT
>TRBJ1-2|TRBV30|.|TRBD1
CASTAGTGRRYTF
TGTGCCTCCACCGCCGGGACAGGGAGGCGCTACACCTTC